This is a list of T cell receptor beta chains from one sample in a study of blood T cell repertoires in COVID-19. TCRdb keeps only in-frame clones here, not all; method: immunoSEQ multiplex PCR. The sample records about 230,000 clones, approximately 80% being singletons. The sample was peripheral blood. These receptors originate from a man aged 40-49 years with acute or convalescent COVID-19. Each CDR3 is given with its conserved first and last residue. Each record gives: clone size, V gene, J gene, CDR3 protein. Only part of the rows carry a size: once, few, many, or a class if the clone is expanded.

abundance: NA; v_gene: TRBV4-3; j_gene: TRBJ1-2; CDR3aa: CASSQDLLRGYTF
abundance: NA; v_gene: TRBV6-1; j_gene: TRBJ2-3; CDR3aa: CASSEDNTDTQYF
abundance: NA; v_gene: TRBV3-1/TRBV3-2; j_gene: TRBJ1-3; CDR3aa: CASSSPGQGVSGNTIYF
abundance: NA; v_gene: TRBV12-3/TRBV12-4; j_gene: TRBJ1-4; CDR3aa: CASSFIENEKLFF
abundance: NA; v_gene: TRBV18; j_gene: TRBJ1-1; CDR3aa: CASSPRGETEAFF
abundance: NA; v_gene: TRBV19; j_gene: TRBJ2-2; CDR3aa: CASRSPGTGELFF
abundance: NA; v_gene: TRBV4-1; j_gene: TRBJ1-4; CDR3aa: CASSQGGGKGTNEKLFF
abundance: NA; v_gene: TRBV19; j_gene: TRBJ1-2; CDR3aa: CASLDTVGYTF
abundance: NA; v_gene: TRBV3-1/TRBV3-2; j_gene: TRBJ2-2; CDR3aa: CASSQVRTNTGELFF
abundance: NA; v_gene: TRBV3-1/TRBV3-2; j_gene: TRBJ1-3; CDR3aa: CASSLGLSGNTIYF
abundance: NA; v_gene: TRBV29-1; j_gene: TRBJ2-3; CDR3aa: CSVEDPRTDGIDTQYF
abundance: once; v_gene: TRBV12-3/TRBV12-4; j_gene: TRBJ2-2; CDR3aa: CASGSRTGELFF
abundance: once; v_gene: TRBV5-1; j_gene: TRBJ1-1; CDR3aa: CASGQGALNTEAFF
abundance: NA; v_gene: TRBV6-1; j_gene: TRBJ1-2; CDR3aa: CASSERQGYTSNYGYTF
abundance: few; v_gene: TRBV9; j_gene: TRBJ2-7; CDR3aa: CASSVGGTGLLEQYF
abundance: NA; v_gene: TRBV9; j_gene: TRBJ2-1; CDR3aa: CASSLLGQGDEQFF
abundance: NA; v_gene: TRBV29-1; j_gene: TRBJ2-7; CDR3aa: CSVGTGGAGEQYF
abundance: NA; v_gene: TRBV18; j_gene: TRBJ1-1; CDR3aa: CASSPEIGQANPEAFF
abundance: few; v_gene: TRBV12-3/TRBV12-4; j_gene: TRBJ1-5; CDR3aa: CASSLNSGQPQHF
abundance: NA; v_gene: TRBV21-1; j_gene: TRBJ2-1; CDR3aa: CASSKGSGSGHEQFF
abundance: once; v_gene: TRBV3-1/TRBV3-2; j_gene: TRBJ2-7; CDR3aa: CASSPLMRATYEQYF
abundance: NA; v_gene: TRBV7-2; j_gene: TRBJ1-1; CDR3aa: CASSYGVNTEAFF
abundance: NA; v_gene: TRBV7-9; j_gene: TRBJ1-2; CDR3aa: CASSPWDREADGYTF
abundance: NA; v_gene: TRBV11-1; j_gene: TRBJ2-5; CDR3aa: CASSFHSPQETQYF
abundance: NA; v_gene: TRBV29-1; j_gene: TRBJ2-3; CDR3aa: CSFRLVGGDTQYF
abundance: few; v_gene: TRBV6-6; j_gene: TRBJ1-2; CDR3aa: CASSPRGGVGYTF
abundance: NA; v_gene: TRBV6-4; j_gene: TRBJ2-3; CDR3aa: CASSEAGGRGDTQYF
abundance: NA; v_gene: TRBV6-5; j_gene: TRBJ2-1; CDR3aa: CASSPEAGVYEQFF
abundance: NA; v_gene: TRBV19; j_gene: TRBJ2-5; CDR3aa: CASSAVGRYQETQYF
abundance: many; v_gene: TRBV5-1; j_gene: TRBJ2-5; CDR3aa: CASSLGLAGRLETQYF